The present entry profiles one TCR beta chain with its context. Its antigen is unidentified. V lost 5 bases and J 2 bases, leaving 12 bases between the germline ends. This CDR3 contains 14 residues. Germline V gene lookup returns CDR1 MNHNS and CDR2 SASEGT. The sample belongs to a study of cytomegalovirus exposure and HLA in healthy donors. Study summary: One earlier analysis, a look at 200 million or so T cells, found about 100 million unique TCR beta sequences.

Amplification used 60 Vbeta primers and 13 Jbeta primers. Using immunoSEQ multiplex PCR, the repertoire was profiled, and TCRdb retains in-frame clones only, with some absent. The table lists about 150,000 clones, roughly 70% of them singletons. Whole-study findings and limits: In vitro data verified three CMV-associated chains as specific for CMV antigens.

The receptor was isolated from a man between 25 and 39 years old in good health and CMV-seronegative. Sequenced input: PBMCs. The chain carries TRBV6-1 and TRBJ2-5; maybe TRBD1 (5 bases). DNA of the CDR3: TGTGCCAGCAGTAACTACAGGAATCAAGAGACCCAGTACTTC. It codes for CASSNYRNQETQYF.